One sample yielded the 23 T cell receptor beta chains listed below, sequenced in a study of post-analysis software for immune sequencing data. Study results and limitations: The five TRBV segments detected at higher frequency in patients than in controls included TRBV5-6, TRBV5-1 and TRBV20-1.

These TCRs are of unknown antigen specificity. Every TCR beta cDNA library bore unique molecular identifiers. TCRdb analysed the PCR reads with MiXCR anew, one entry per CDR3 protein. This sample yields about half a million distinct CDR3 sequences, of which around a third are seen a single time; 6% belongs to the top ten. Sequenced material: blood. All receptors derive from a girl aged 2 to 17 with multiple sclerosis.

The chain recombines TRBV7-9 with TRBJ1-2; D is uncertain. V gave up 4 bases and J gave up 8 bases, with 17 bases separating them. Germline V lookup: CDR1 SEHNR, CDR2 FQNEAQ (reference sequence). This CDR3 contains 14 residues. The CDR3 spells CASSSGIRTGGYTF. CDR3 nucleotide sequence: TGTGCCAGCAGCTCCGGGATTAGGACGGGCGGCTACACCTTC.

This clonotype appeared a single time. The chain couples TRBV12-3 or TRBV12-4 to TRBJ2-4; 7 bases line up with TRBD1. The V segment lost 6 bases and the J segment 5 bases; nucleotides outside the gene matches: 4. This CDR3 spans 13 amino acids. CDR3 nucleotides: TGTGCCAGCAGGACTACAGGGGAAAACATTCAGTACTTC. Its protein is CASRTTGENIQYF.

This clonotype appeared a few times. The rearrangement uses TRBV10-1 and TRBJ2-1, with 8 bases that match TRBD2. Germline trimming cut 6 bases from V and 2 bases from J; bases unmatched to any gene: 9. CDR1 WNHNN and CDR2 SYGVQD come from the germline V gene (reference sequence). The length of the CDR3 is 16 residues. DNA of the CDR3: TGCGCCAGCAGCCTCGAACGGGGGGGCCCCTACAATGAGCAGTTCTTC. It yields the protein CASSLERGGPYNEQFF.

V gene TRBV6-1 combines with J gene TRBJ2-7; 7 nucleotides align to TRBD1. Trimming removed 4 bases from V and 0 bases from J; junction bases left unmatched: 3. This CDR3 has 14 amino acids. Germline V lookup: CDR1 MNHNS, CDR2 SASEGT. This chain's CDR3 is CASSGGQFSYEQYF. CDR3 DNA sequence: TGTGCCAGCAGTGGGGGACAGTTCTCCTACGAGCAGTACTTC.

The V and J genes are TRBV10-1 and TRBJ1-4; D is unresolved. V lost 6 bases, J lost 1 base, and 15 bases lay in between. CDR1 and CDR2 (germline): WNHNN, SYGVQD (reference sequence). CDR3 length: 16 amino acids. The CDR3 spells CASSDGHRGTNEKLFF. CDR3 DNA: TGCGCCAGCAGCGACGGCCACCGGGGAACTAATGAAAAACTGTTTTTT.

The V gene is TRBV12-3 or TRBV12-4, the J gene TRBJ2-5; tentatively, D is TRBD1 or TRBD2 (5 bases each). CDR3 size: 13 residues. The V gene lost 7 bases and the J gene lost 4 bases, with 13 bases spanning the gap. CDR3 sequence (DNA): TGTGCCAGCACCCCCGGTGGGGGAGAGACCCAGTACTTC. This translates into CASTPGGGETQYF.

This clonotype occurred once. The V call is TRBV10-3, the J call TRBJ2-7, with D unresolved. Germline V CDR1 and CDR2: ENHRY, SYGVKD. V was trimmed by 4 bases and J by 7 bases, leaving 29 bases between them. CDR3 size: 18 residues. CDR3 residues: CAISGPLGLAEGYNEQYF. DNA for the CDR3: TGTGCCATCAGTGGCCCTCTTGGTTTGGCGGAAGGCTACAATGAGCAGTACTTC.

CDR3 DNA: TGTGGGGTCCGGGATAGCAATCAGCCCCAGCATTTT. This codes for CGVRDSNQPQHF. The J gene is TRBJ1-5, the V gene TRBV28; D is unresolved. Germline assignment: CDR1 MDHEN and CDR2 SYDVKM. The length of the CDR3 is 12 residues.

The chain uses TRBV5-1 and TRBJ2-1; D could derive from TRBD1 or TRBD2 (5 bases each). V was clipped by 0 bases and J by 8 bases, with 15 bases between them. The CDR3 sequence is 15 residues long. In germline, CDR1 is SGHRS, CDR2 YFSETQ. CDR3 bases: TGCGCCAGCAGCTTGGAAGGGGACCCATGGGATGAGCAGTTCTTC. It translates to CASSLEGDPWDEQFF.

This clonotype has only a few counts. The rearrangement links TRBV5-1 to TRBJ1-1, with D possibly matching TRBD1 (5 bases). Germline CDR1 reads SGHRS; CDR2 reads YFSETQ. Trimming removed 2 bases from V and 3 bases from J, with 8 bases in between. The CDR3 extends over 13 amino acids. CDR3 residues: CASSFQGDTEAFF. The CDR3 DNA follows: TGCGCCAGCAGCTTCCAGGGAGACACTGAAGCTTTCTTT. The variable domain in full, with the rest retrieved from reference TRBV5-1 and TRBJ1-1, is KAGVTQTPRYLIKTRGQQVTLSCSPISGHRSVSWYQQTPGQGLQFLFEYFSETQRNKGNFPGRFSGRQFSNSRSEMNVSTLELGDSALYLCASSFQGDTEAFFGQGTRLTVV.

This clonotype was observed a handful of times. V is TRBV18 and J is TRBJ2-5; maybe TRBD2 (6 bases). Judging by the DNA end, TRBJ2-7 fits better; the J call may be wrong. The CDR3 has 12 amino acids. Germline V gene lookup returns CDR1 KGHSH and CDR2 LQKENI. The CDR3 here is CASSPREVEQYF. The CDR3, as DNA: TGTGCCAGCTCACCAAGGGAGGTCGAGCAGTACTTC.

In its sample, this clonotype was seen a few times. V is TRBV7-2 and J is TRBJ2-7; 8 positions agree with TRBD2. This CDR3 is 14 amino acids long. Trimming took 8 bases from V and 0 from J; bases not matched to a gene: 6. Germline V gene data show CDR1 as SGHTA and CDR2 as FQGNSA. CDR3 amino acids: CASRPGGGSYEQYF. In nucleotides, the CDR3 is TGTGCCAGCCGACCCGGGGGGGGCTCCTACGAGCAGTACTTC. The full variable domain, completed using reference TRBV7-2 and TRBJ2-7, is GAGVSQSPSNKVTEKGKDVELRCDPISGHTALYWYRQSLGQGLEFLIYFQGNSAPDKSGLPSDRFSAERTGGSVSTLTIQRTQQEDSAVYLCASRPGGGSYEQYFGPGTRLTVT.

This clonotype has just a few counts. CDR3 loop: CASSSDHGTGFRGYTF. The CDR3, as DNA: TGCGCCAGCAGCTCCGACCACGGGACAGGGTTCAGGGGCTACACCTTC. The chain recombines TRBV5-1 with TRBJ1-2, with 9 bases lining up with TRBD1. The CDR3 is 16 residues long. V dropped 3 bases and J dropped 8; count of bases not matched to a gene: 14. Germline V gene sequence: CDR1 SGHRS, CDR2 YFSETQ.

The V call is TRBV2, the J call TRBJ1-5, with D unclear. Trimming shortened V by 2 bases and J by 3 bases, and 8 bases separated the two germline ends. The germline CDR1 and CDR2 sequences are SNHLY and FYNNEI. The CDR3 has 14 amino acids. In DNA, the CDR3 is TGTGCCAGCAGTGAACTGGGAATCAATCAGCCCCAGCATTTT. This encodes CASSELGINQPQHF.

This clonotype occurred once. The chain recombines TRBV5-1 with TRBJ2-1; TRBD2 aligns across 7 bases. V gave up 6 bases and J gave up 3 bases; unmatched junction bases: 6. This CDR3 is built from 14 residues. CDR1 is SGHRS and CDR2 is YFSETQ in the germline V gene. The CDR3 coding sequence is TGCGCCAGCAAGGTGACTAGCTACTACAATGAGCAGTTCTTC. This gives the protein CASKVTSYYNEQFF. The full variable domain, completed using reference TRBV5-1 and TRBJ2-1, is KAGVTQTPRYLIKTRGQQVTLSCSPISGHRSVSWYQQTPGQGLQFLFEYFSETQRNKGNFPGRFSGRQFSNSRSEMNVSTLELGDSALYLCASKVTSYYNEQFFGPGTRLTVL.

On this clonotype: A junction end diverges from the germline sequence, so it may reflect a read error. CDR3 region: CAGSRSGTGGREQYF. CDR3 in DNA: TGTGCCGGCAGTCGGTCAGGGACAGGGGGCCGCGAGCAGTACTTC. This chain joins TRBV5-5 and TRBJ2-5, with 12 bases that match TRBD1. The J call may be faulty, since TRBJ2-7 better matches the DNA end. The CDR3 length is 15 residues. From germline, CDR1 is SGHKS and CDR2 YYEKEE (reference sequence).

Concerning this clonotype itself: The junction departs from germline at one end; a sequencing error may be responsible. V is TRBV20-1 and J is TRBJ1-2, with 7 bases that match TRBD1. The CDR3 runs 12 residues. Germline V lookup: CDR1 DFQATT, CDR2 SNEGSKA (reference sequence). CDR3 in amino acids: CGARTGNYGYTF. In DNA form, the CDR3 reads TGCGGTGCAAGGACAGGAAACTATGGCTACACCTTC.

In its sample, this clonotype was seen a few times. The chain carries TRBV5-4 and TRBJ2-6; no reliable D call. Germline CDR1 reads SGHNT; CDR2 reads YYREEE (reference sequence). The CDR3 runs to 16 residues. V was pared by 4 bases and J by 1 base, with 12 bases between. The CDR3 DNA reads as TGTGCCAGCAGCCCAGGTCCCCGGTCTGGGGCCAACGTCCTGACTTTC. It is translated as CASSPGPRSGANVLTF.

The chain combines TRBV7-6 with TRBJ2-6; D uncertain. CDR3 length: 13 amino acids. The ends were cut back, 8 bases at V and 2 bases at J, with 7 bases in the middle. Germline values: CDR1 SGHVS, CDR2 FNYEAQ. CDR3 nucleotide sequence: TGTGCCAGCGGCCGGGCTGGGGCCAACGTCCTGACTTTC. Translated, it gives CASGRAGANVLTF.

The CDR3 DNA is TGTGCCAGCAGCTCCAGGGATTGGGGTGGCAATGAGCAGTTCTTC. It specifies CASSSRDWGGNEQFF. This chain links TRBV7-8 with TRBJ2-1, with TRBD1 as a possible D gene (5 bases). Between the trimmed V and J ends, which lost 4 bases and 6 bases, there was a span of 16 bases. Per germline, CDR1 SGHVS and CDR2 FQNEAQ. The CDR3 contains 15 residues.

A remark on this clonotype: An end of the junction differs from the germline gene, which may be a read error. This chain links TRBV12-5 with TRBJ2-3, with TRBD2 as a possible D gene (6 bases). Germline-derived CDR1 and CDR2 are LGHNT and FRNRAP. The CDR3 runs to 14 residues. DNA for the CDR3: TGTGCTTGTGGTTTGGACTATGCGACAGATACGCAGTATTTT. Protein sequence: CACGLDYATDTQYF.

The rearrangement uses TRBV3-1 and TRBJ2-2; D gene ambiguous. Germline CDR1 and CDR2: LGHDT and YNNKEL (reference sequence). The V end was cut by 1 base, the J end by 2 bases, with 8 bases between. This CDR3 comprises 15 residues. In DNA, the CDR3 is TGTGCCAGCAGCCAAGTCGCAACCAACACCGGGGAGCTGTTTTTT. It encodes CASSQVATNTGELFF.

This sequence joins TRBV11-2 and TRBJ2-3, with 8 bases aligning to TRBD2. The germline V gene has CDR1 SGHAT and CDR2 FQNNGV. CDR3 length: 15 residues. V dropped 3 bases and J dropped 4; count of bases not matched to a gene: 6. The CDR3 region has the DNA TGTGCCAGCAGCTTTACTGGACTAGCTGCAGATACGCAGTATTTT. This translates into CASSFTGLAADTQYF.